The sample holds many counts of the clone carrying this T cell receptor beta chain. As yet, its antigen is unknown. This entry is derived from a study of T-cell reconstitution after alpha-beta-depleted transplantation in children. Whole-study findings and limits: Some patients showed high day-60 TCRbeta diversity, which derived from surviving recipient T cells and thymic progenitors. Alpha-beta T cells about two months after transplant reportedly derived from several hundred expanded graft clones.

The TCRbeta library incorporated unique molecular identifiers. TCRdb ran MiXCR on the PCR reads and lists one entry per CDR3 protein. This sample has about 16,000 distinct CDR3 sequences, with about 5% found just once. Germline loops: CDR1 SNHLY, CDR2 FYNNEI. Germline trimming cut 6 bases from V and 1 base from J; bases unmatched to any gene: 8. The CDR3 length is 16 residues. This receptor was obtained from a boy aged 5-17 years with acute lymphoblastic leukemia, due to receive a stem cell transplant. Sequenced here: PBMCs, sampled before TCRalphabeta/CD19-depleted stem cell transplant. The genes are TRBV2 and TRBJ1-5; 8 bases map to TRBD1. The CDR3 reads CASRRQGAQSNQPQHF. The CDR3 nucleotides are TGTGCCAGCAGGCGTCAGGGGGCGCAAAGCAATCAGCCCCAGCATTTT.